The 14 T cell receptor beta chains presented below share a single source sample, sequenced in a study of T cell repertoires in cytomegalovirus infection. TCRdb passed the reads through MiXCR, listing each CDR3 protein once. The table includes roughly 920,000 distinct CDR3 sequences, roughly a third detected once. These TCRs are of unknown antigen specificity. The sequenced sample was cultured CD8+ T cells from PBMCs, obtained from culture after CMV antigen stimulation. All receptors come from a human donor in good health (CMV status not recorded). Some clones in this sample may be carry-over from other donors' samples.

This clonotype was picked up many times. This sequence joins TRBV27 and TRBJ2-7; 11 positions match TRBD1. After removal of 6 bases from V and 13 bases from J, the junction contained 17 bases not matched to a gene. The CDR3 has 15 amino acids. Germline-derived CDR1 and CDR2 are MNHEY and SMNVEV (reference sequence). In DNA, the CDR3 is TGTGCCAGCAGCCGACACGATAATGGACAGGGGGCGCGATACTTC. This encodes CASSRHDNGQGARYF.

V is TRBV6-1 and J is TRBJ1-6, with 7 positions matching TRBD1. The V and J ends lost 8 bases and 6 bases, in that order; junction bases with no gene match: 10. The CDR3 contains 15 residues. Germline V gene data show CDR1 as MNHNS and CDR2 as SASEGT. The CDR3 protein is CASRGQRYPNSPLHF. The CDR3 DNA reads as TGTGCCAGCCGGGGACAGAGATACCCTAATTCACCCCTCCACTTT.

This clonotype was found a few times. The gene calls are TRBV4-1 and TRBJ2-7, with D possibly TRBD2 on 5 matching bases. CDR3 length: 15 residues. Deletions cut 3 bases from V and 3 bases from J, with 15 bases between. CDR1 MGHRA and CDR2 YSYEKL come from the germline V gene. CDR3 in DNA: TGCGCCAGCAGCCAGGTACTAGGTTCTGTCTACGAGCAGTACTTC. Its translation: CASSQVLGSVYEQYF.

This clonotype was detected only once. As the CDR3 is not closed by the conserved phenylalanine or tryptophan, this likely results from a read error. The rearrangement links TRBV6-2 or TRBV6-3 to TRBJ2-7, with 8 bases fitting TRBD2. V trimming: 5 bases; J trimming: 5 bases; junction bases outside the gene matches: 11. The CDR3 is 15 residues long. Germline V gene lookup returns CDR1 MNHEY and CDR2 SVGEGT. The CDR3 is CASSDRPGGKDEQYS. CDR3 DNA: TGTGCCAGCAGTGACCGACCGGGAGGGAAGGACGAGCAGTACTCC.

This clonotype occurred many times. The chain uses TRBV28 and TRBJ1-5; D call uncertain. Germline loops: CDR1 MDHEN, CDR2 SYDVKM. CDR3 length equals 17 residues. V dropped 7 bases and J dropped 4 bases, with 23 bases sitting between them. CDR3 sequence reads: CASNKGASSRGNQPQHF. The CDR3 DNA reads TGTGCCAGCAACAAGGGAGCGTCGTCCCGTGGGAATCAGCCCCAGCATTTT.

The gene calls are TRBV15 and TRBJ2-1, with TRBD2 identical over 9 bases. The trim removed 1 base at V and 8 bases at J, leaving 3 bases unmatched. Per germline, CDR1 LNHNV and CDR2 YYDKDF (reference sequence). The CDR3 is 14 residues long. The CDR3 DNA sequence: TGTGCCACCAGCAGAGGTAGCGGGGGTGATGAGCAGTTCTTC. Its translation is CATSRGSGGDEQFF.

V is TRBV6-1 and J is TRBJ2-1; D gene unclear. Trimming shortened V by 1 base and J by 5 bases, and 9 bases separated the two germline ends. Germline CDR1 and CDR2: MNHNS and SASEGT. The CDR3 is 14 residues long. CDR3 DNA: TGTGCCAGCAGTGAAGGTCCTTACAACAATGAGCAGTTCTTC. Translated, it gives CASSEGPYNNEQFF.

V usage is TRBV28 and J usage is TRBJ2-3; 7 positions agree with TRBD1. The V gene's germline CDR1 is MDHEN and CDR2 SYDVKM. There are 16 residues in the CDR3. Germline trimming cut 6 bases from V and 2 bases from J; bases unmatched to any gene: 11. In DNA form, the CDR3 reads TGTGCCAGCAGACCATACAGGGGCCCGTTCACAGATACGCAGTATTTT. Amino acid sequence: CASRPYRGPFTDTQYF.

In its sample, this clonotype was seen many times. V usage is TRBV7-6 and J usage is TRBJ1-4; 10 positions match TRBD1. Germline CDR1 SGHVS, CDR2 FNYEAQ. The CDR3 contains 18 residues. V trimming: 6 bases; J trimming: 7 bases; junction bases outside the gene matches: 17. The CDR3 bases are TGTGCCAGCAGTTTAATCTCGGGCGAGGACAGGGGGAGTGAAAAACTGTTTTTT. It encodes CASSLISGEDRGSEKLFF.

The chain couples TRBV18 to TRBJ2-1, with 10 bases lining up with TRBD2. CDR3 length: 15 amino acids. Trimming took 3 bases from V and 7 from J; bases not matched to a gene: 6. CDR1 KGHSH and CDR2 LQKENI come from the germline V gene. Written as DNA, the CDR3 is TGTGCCAGCTCACCTGAGCGGGGGGGCCGGAATGAGCAGTTCTTC. Amino acids: CASSPERGGRNEQFF.

Remarks on this clonotype: Since the CDR3 does not end with the conserved phenylalanine or tryptophan, this likely comes from a read error. This rearrangement joins TRBV7-9 to TRBJ2-5; D gene unclear. The germline CDR1 and CDR2 sequences are SEHNR and FQNEAQ (reference sequence). The CDR3 loop spans 15 amino acids. V lost 1 base to trimming and J lost 4 bases, with 13 bases between them. The CDR3 coding sequence is TGTGCCAGCAGCTTAGGATCGGGCCGGAGAGAGACCCAGTACATC. Residues: CASSLGSGRRETQYI.

V and J are TRBV27 and TRBJ2-3; 8 bases map to TRBD2. The CDR3 consists of 16 residues. Unmatched junction bases numbered 8, after V lost 2 bases and J lost 4 bases. CDR1 MNHEY and CDR2 SMNVEV come from the germline V gene (reference sequence). CDR3 residues: CASSLKGGGRADTQYF. The CDR3 coding sequence is TGTGCCAGCAGTTTAAAGGGCGGGGGGCGGGCAGATACGCAGTATTTT.

This clonotype was seen a handful of times. V and J are TRBV6-6 and TRBJ1-6; tentatively, D is TRBD1 (6 bases). In germline, CDR1 is MNHNY, CDR2 SVGAGI (reference sequence). Trimming removed 0 bases at V and 7 bases at J, with 19 bases between. This CDR3 comprises 18 residues. The CDR3 DNA sequence: TGTGCCAGCAGTTACTCGACCCGACACGCAGGGGAAAATTCACCCCTCCACTTT. Translating gives CASSYSTRHAGENSPLHF.

This clonotype was seen repeatedly, ten times or more. The V call is TRBV4-3, the J call TRBJ2-1; no firm D call. The CDR3 is made up of 14 amino acids. Deletions cut 2 bases from V and 6 bases from J, with 11 bases between. Germline CDR1 and CDR2: LGHNA and YSLEER. The CDR3 nucleotides are TGCGCCAGCAGCCAAACCCACGCACGCAATGAGCAGTTCTTC. This encodes CASSQTHARNEQFF.